This is a list of T cell receptor beta chains from one sample in a study of blood T cells in healthy people across ages. Each CDR3 protein is one row after TCRdb ran MiXCR on the 5' RACE reads. The sample yields over 1,500,000 distinct CDR3 sequences, 49% seen once. The source material was blood. The origin of the receptors is a woman aged 35 to 49 in good health. Both conserved end residues are part of each CDR3. D genes are given only for firm matches. Part of the rows lack a size; the others show once, few, many or a class for expanded clones.

>-|TRBJ2-5|TRBD2|TRBV5-1
CASSLSPTGVAGFQETQYF
TGCGCCAGCAGCTTGTCCCCTACCGGCGTAGCGGGGTTTCAAGAGACCCAGTACTTC
>-|TRBJ1-5|-|TRBV4-2
CASSQSEGISQPQHF
TGTGCCAGCAGCCAAAGTGAGGGTATTAGTCAGCCCCAGCATTTT
>-|TRBJ2-3|TRBD1|TRBV28
CAGSSPGGPRGTDTQYF
TGTGCCGGCAGTTCCCCAGGGGGCCCGCGAGGCACAGATACGCAGTATTTT
>-|TRBJ2-7|-|TRBV28
CASSPSTDQYF
TGTGCCAGCAGTCCCTCGACCGATCAGTACTTC
>few|TRBJ2-1|TRBD2|TRBV27
CASSLLWRGGPDEQFF
TGTGCCAGCAGTTTATTGTGGCGGGGGGGCCCGGATGAGCAGTTCTTC
>-|TRBJ1-2|-|TRBV28
CASRGREGYGYTF
TGTGCCAGCAGGGGCAGGGAAGGCTATGGCTACACCTTC
>-|TRBJ2-7|-|TRBV20-1
CSARSSGDSSYNEQYF
TGCAGTGCTAGGTCGAGCGGGGACAGCTCCTACAATGAGCAGTACTTC
>-|TRBJ2-7|-|TRBV29-1
CSAVKPARSYEQYF
TGCAGCGCTGTAAAGCCAGCCCGCTCCTACGAGCAGTACTTC
>-|TRBJ2-7|-|TRBV5-5
CASSLGADWDEQYF
TGTGCCAGCAGCTTGGGAGCCGACTGGGACGAGCAGTACTTC
>-|TRBJ1-2|-|TRBV2
CASSLRDGVYGYTF
TGTGCCAGCAGTCTCCGGGACGGAGTCTATGGCTACACCTTC
>-|TRBJ2-7|TRBD2|TRBV29-1
CSAPRGLAGGSSYNEQYF
TGCAGCGCCCCGAGGGGACTAGCGGGGGGGAGCTCCTACAATGAGCAGTACTTC